The TCR beta chain described here comes from a study of shared clonotypes between healthy human individuals. General study findings and limits: Rarefaction demonstrated incomplete sorted-subset sequencing despite large depth. Estimated clonotype richness was generally higher in naive than memory subsets.

V was clipped by 7 bases and J by 0 bases, with 16 bases between them. This CDR3 spans 15 amino acids. The germline V gene encodes CDR1 MNHNS and CDR2 SASEGT. On this clone itself: The antigen is undetermined.

Libraries were prepared by immunoSEQ multiplex PCR; TCRdb keeps only in-frame clonotypes and omits some of them. The sample contains millions of clones, approximately 95% of which appear only once. Positively selected for CCR7, the CD45RO-negative cells used as naive CD8 cells excluded terminally differentiated effector memory CD45RA+ cells. The sequenced sample was naive CD8+ T cells sorted from blood. The chain recombines TRBV6-1 with TRBJ2-7; tentatively, D is TRBD2 (5 bases). The clonotype comes from a man between 18 and 35 years old in good health. The CDR3 is CASNEAAPSSYEQYF. DNA for the CDR3: TGTGCCAGCAACGAAGCGGCCCCCAGCTCCTACGAGCAGTACTTC.